This T cell receptor (beta chain) was captured by sequencing in a study of cytomegalovirus exposure and HLA in healthy donors. Background on the study: Unique TCRs from HLA-typed donors, 70 million to 85 million of them, were held in an early data release.

The V segment lost 4 bases and the J segment 2 bases; nucleotides outside the gene matches: 4. The CDR3 length is 15 residues. CDR1 and CDR2 (germline): MNHEY, SMNVEV (reference sequence). PCR employed 60 Vbeta and 13 Jbeta primers. TCRdb's copy holds only in-frame clones and misses some; the assay was immunoSEQ multiplex PCR. Of tens of thousands of clones detected, about 70% appear once; the ten largest clones hold roughly 12%. This sequence joins TRBV27 and TRBJ1-4; TRBD1 matches at 7 bases. This clonotype was sampled from a male donor in good health and CMV-seropositive. Sequenced sample: PBMCs. The CDR3 DNA reads as TGTGCCAGCAGTTCCACAGGGGCTACTAATGAAAAACTGTTTTTT. Protein sequence: CASSSTGATNEKLFF.